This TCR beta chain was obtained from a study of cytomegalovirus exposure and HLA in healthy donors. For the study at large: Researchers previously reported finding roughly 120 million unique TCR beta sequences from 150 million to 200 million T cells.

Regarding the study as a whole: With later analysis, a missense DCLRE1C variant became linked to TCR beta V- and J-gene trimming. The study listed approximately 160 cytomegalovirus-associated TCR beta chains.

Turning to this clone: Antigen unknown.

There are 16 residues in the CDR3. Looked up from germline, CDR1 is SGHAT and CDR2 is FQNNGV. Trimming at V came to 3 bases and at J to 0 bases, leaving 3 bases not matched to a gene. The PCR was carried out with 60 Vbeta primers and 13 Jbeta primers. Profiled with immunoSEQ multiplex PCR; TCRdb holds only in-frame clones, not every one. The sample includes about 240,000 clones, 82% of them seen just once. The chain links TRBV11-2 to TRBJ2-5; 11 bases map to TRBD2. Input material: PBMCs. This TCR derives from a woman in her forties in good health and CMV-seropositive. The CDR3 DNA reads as TGTGCCAGCAGCTTGGGACTAGCGGCGTACCAAGAGACCCAGTACTTC. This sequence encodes CASSLGLAAYQETQYF.